This passage covers 9 T cell receptor beta chains from one sample sequenced in a study of shared clonotypes between healthy human individuals. Profiled with immunoSEQ multiplex PCR; TCRdb holds only in-frame clones, not every one. The sample lists a few million clones, roughly 93% occurring once. Naive CD8 cells lacked CD45RO, underwent positive selection for CCR7 and left out terminally differentiated effector memory CD45RA+ cells. Sample: naive CD8+ T cells from PBMCs. These receptors were taken from a man younger than 35 in good health. Some clones in this sample may be carry-over from other donors' samples.

CDR3: CASSYRDGLISYEQYF. As DNA, the CDR3 is TGTGCCAGCAGCTACCGGGACGGCCTAATTTCCTACGAGCAGTACTTC. The chain carries TRBV7-8 and TRBJ2-7, with D perhaps assigned TRBD1 or TRBD2 (5 bases each). The V gene lost 4 bases and the J gene lost 1 base, with 17 bases spanning the gap. CDR3 length: 16 residues. Looked up from germline, CDR1 is SGHVS and CDR2 is FQNEAQ.

V gene TRBV11-1 combines with J gene TRBJ2-7, with D perhaps matching TRBD1 or TRBD2 (5 bases each). This CDR3 contains 16 residues. CDR1 is SGHAT and CDR2 is FQDESV in the germline V gene (reference sequence). Deletions cut 1 base from V and 1 base from J, with 14 bases between. The CDR3 region has the DNA TGTGCCAGCAGCTTAGTTGGGGGATTCTCATCCTACGAGCAGTACTTC. Translated: CASSLVGGFSSYEQYF. The entire variable domain, with the rest obtained from reference TRBV11-1 and TRBJ2-7, is as follows: EAEVAQSPRYKITEKSQAVAFWCDPISGHATLYWYRQILGQGPELLVQFQDESVVDDSQLPKDRFSAERLKGVDSTLKIQPAELGDSAMYLCASSLVGGFSSYEQYFGPGTRLTVT.

The chain couples TRBV27 to TRBJ2-7, with 10 bases that match TRBD1. With 5 bases clipped from V and 0 bases from J, the junction kept 4 bases outside the gene matches. This CDR3 is built from 15 residues. Germline V lookup: CDR1 MNHEY, CDR2 SMNVEV (reference sequence). Here the CDR3 reads CASSTRTGGSYEQYF. The CDR3 region has the DNA TGTGCCAGCAGTACCCGGACAGGGGGCTCCTACGAGCAGTACTTC.

The chain employs TRBV4-3 and TRBJ2-1, with D perhaps matching TRBD2 (6 bases). The CDR3 is 17 amino acids. Germline lookup yields CDR1 LGHNA and CDR2 YSLEER. Trimming cost V 3 bases and J 0 bases, with 15 bases left between them. CDR3 in amino acids: CASSHDLLASSYNEQFF. CDR3 bases: TGCGCCAGCAGCCATGACCTTCTAGCGAGCTCCTACAATGAGCAGTTCTTC.

In nucleotides, the CDR3 is TGTGCCAGCAGTTACAGACAGGGACCGAACACCGGGGAGCTGTTTTTT. Encoded protein: CASSYRQGPNTGELFF. The chain joins TRBV27 to TRBJ2-2; 7 nucleotides match TRBD1. CDR1 MNHEY and CDR2 SMNVEV come from the germline V gene (reference sequence). V was clipped by 4 bases and J by 0 bases; unmatched bases: 5. The CDR3 runs to 16 residues.

This chain joins TRBV9 and TRBJ1-5, with D hard to call. Deletions cut 4 bases from V and 4 bases from J, with 18 bases between. The CDR3 is 16 amino acids. Germline loops: CDR1 SGDLS, CDR2 YYNGEE. The CDR3 sequence: CASSPGGGRLNQPQHF. Written as DNA, the CDR3 is TGTGCCAGCAGCCCCGGCGGAGGACGCTTAAATCAGCCCCAGCATTTT. Full variable domain (missing parts from reference TRBV9 and TRBJ1-5): DSGVTQTPKHLITATGQRVTLRCSPRSGDLSVYWYQQSLDQGLQFLIQYYNGEERAKGNILERFSAQQFPDLHSELNLSSLELGDSALYFCASSPGGGRLNQPQHFGDGTRLSIL.

The V call is TRBV28, the J call TRBJ2-7, with TRBD2 matching over 13 bases. Germline V gives CDR1 MDHEN, CDR2 SYDVKM. V lost 5 bases to trimming and J lost 0 bases; unmatched junction nucleotides: 1. The CDR3 contains 15 residues. CDR3 sequence reads: CASSRTSGSSYEQYF. The CDR3 DNA follows: TGTGCCAGCAGTAGGACTAGCGGGAGCTCCTACGAGCAGTACTTC.

The chain uses TRBV28 and TRBJ1-5; 9 bases match TRBD1. V was clipped by 4 bases and J by 7 bases; unmatched bases: 17. CDR1 and CDR2 from the germline V gene are MDHEN and SYDVKM. This CDR3 spans 18 amino acids. CDR3: CASSSTRTRPGQGQPQHF. The CDR3 region has the DNA TGTGCCAGCAGTTCCACCCGAACCCGTCCGGGACAGGGACAGCCCCAGCATTTT.

The chain combines TRBV19 with TRBJ2-1; unclear D gene. V lost 6 bases and J lost 4, with 13 bases in between. The CDR3 has 14 amino acids. In germline, CDR1 is LNHDA, CDR2 SQIVND (reference sequence). CDR3 nucleotide sequence: TGTGCCAGTAGCCATAGGTCAGCATACAATGAGCAGTTCTTC. Amino acid sequence: CASSHRSAYNEQFF.